The T cell receptor beta chain under discussion was sequenced for a study of post-analysis software for immune sequencing data. Study summary: The patients showed relapsing-remitting, secondary progressive and progressive-relapsing multiple sclerosis courses.

About this clonotype: The target antigen is unknown.

The CDR3 is made up of 13 amino acids. Germline loops: CDR1 SGHNT, CDR2 YENEEA. Trimming shortened V by 6 bases and J by 5 bases, and 13 bases separated the two germline ends. The study's findings and limits: There were five or six TRBV segments more frequent in patients than controls, and TRBV5-6, TRBV5-1 and TRBV20-1 were among them.

The TCR beta cDNA libraries contained unique molecular identifiers. Out of 1 to 10 million T cells, about 460,000 cDNA molecules were generated. MiXCR, applied by TCRdb to the PCR reads, yields one record per CDR3 protein. Seen here are around 500,000 distinct CDR3 sequences, roughly 34% observed once, and the top ten hold about 5.6%. The chain is built from TRBV11-3 and TRBJ2-5, with D tentatively TRBD2 (6 bases). Sequenced sample: blood. The receptor was derived from a girl aged 2-17 years with multiple sclerosis. CDR3 region: CASRLASEETQYF. The DNA for the CDR3 is TGTGCCAGCAGGCTAGCTAGCGAGGAGACCCAGTACTTC.